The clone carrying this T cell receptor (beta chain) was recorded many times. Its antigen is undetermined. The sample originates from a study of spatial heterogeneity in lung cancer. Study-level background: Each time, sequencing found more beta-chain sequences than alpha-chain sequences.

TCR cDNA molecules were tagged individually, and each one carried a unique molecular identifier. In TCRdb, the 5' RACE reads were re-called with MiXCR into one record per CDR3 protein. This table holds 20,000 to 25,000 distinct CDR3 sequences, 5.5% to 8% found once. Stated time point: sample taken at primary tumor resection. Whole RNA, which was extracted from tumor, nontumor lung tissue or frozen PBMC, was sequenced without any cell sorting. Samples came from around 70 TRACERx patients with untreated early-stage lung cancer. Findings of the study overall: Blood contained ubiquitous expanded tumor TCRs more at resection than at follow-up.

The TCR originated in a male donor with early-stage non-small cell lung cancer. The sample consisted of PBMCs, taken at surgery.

The CDR3 coding sequence is TGTGCCGCTGGGCTAGCGGGGACCACTAGCACAGATACGCAGTATTTT. Translating it yields CAAGLAGTTSTDTQYF. This chain links TRBV21-1 with TRBJ2-3; the table assigns TRBD2, which was not confirmed against the DNA. TRBV21-1 is a pseudogene. This CDR3 has 16 residues.